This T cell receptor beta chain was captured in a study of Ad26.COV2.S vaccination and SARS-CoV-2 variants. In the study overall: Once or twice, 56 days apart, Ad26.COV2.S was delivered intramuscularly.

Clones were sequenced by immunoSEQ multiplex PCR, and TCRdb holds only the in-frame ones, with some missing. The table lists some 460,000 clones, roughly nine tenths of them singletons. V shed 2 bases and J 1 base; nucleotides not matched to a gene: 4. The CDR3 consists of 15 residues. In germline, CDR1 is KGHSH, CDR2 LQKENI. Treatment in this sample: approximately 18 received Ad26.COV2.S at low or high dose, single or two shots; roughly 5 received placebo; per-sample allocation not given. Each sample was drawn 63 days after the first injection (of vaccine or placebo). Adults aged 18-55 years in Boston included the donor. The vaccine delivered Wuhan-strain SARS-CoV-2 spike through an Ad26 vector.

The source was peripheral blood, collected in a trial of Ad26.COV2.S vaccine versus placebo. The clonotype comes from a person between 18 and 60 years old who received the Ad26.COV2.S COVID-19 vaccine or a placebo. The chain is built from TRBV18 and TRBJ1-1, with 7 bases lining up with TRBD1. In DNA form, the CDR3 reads TGTGCCAGCTCACCAAACGGACAGGCGAACACTGAAGCTTTCTTT. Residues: CASSPNGQANTEAFF.